This T cell receptor beta chain was sequenced in a study of shared clonotypes between healthy human individuals. About the research overall: In total, the donors were two women and three men aged 18 to 49.

Replicate PCRs from sorted subsets contained roughly 220 ng DNA, which is roughly 30,000 T cell genomes. Repertoires were generated with immunoSEQ multiplex PCR, while TCRdb's copy carries only in-frame clones and drops some. This sample has roughly 2.2 million clones; just over 90% occur once, and the top ten carry 0.3% to 0.4%. The CDR3 runs 17 residues. V dropped 4 bases and J dropped 5 bases, with 21 bases sitting between them. Germline V lookup: CDR1 SGDLS, CDR2 YYNGEE. Study-level points and caveats: Around 5% was the fraction of naive CD4 clonotypes found shared across a handful of donors.

Remarks on this clone: Its antigen is unidentified. Other DNA variants within this sample encode the same CDR3.

The V and J genes are TRBV9 and TRBJ2-2, with D possibly being TRBD2 (5 bases). What was sequenced was naive CD4+ T cells from PBMCs. Regarding subset: CD45RA+ positively selected. The source of this sequence is a man aged 18 to 29 in good health. Some clones in this sample may be carry-over from other donors' samples. CDR3 sequence (DNA): TGTGCCAGCAGCCCAAGAAGGTCGGGGAGTCGGACCGGGGAGCTGTTTTTT. It translates to CASSPRRSGSRTGELFF.